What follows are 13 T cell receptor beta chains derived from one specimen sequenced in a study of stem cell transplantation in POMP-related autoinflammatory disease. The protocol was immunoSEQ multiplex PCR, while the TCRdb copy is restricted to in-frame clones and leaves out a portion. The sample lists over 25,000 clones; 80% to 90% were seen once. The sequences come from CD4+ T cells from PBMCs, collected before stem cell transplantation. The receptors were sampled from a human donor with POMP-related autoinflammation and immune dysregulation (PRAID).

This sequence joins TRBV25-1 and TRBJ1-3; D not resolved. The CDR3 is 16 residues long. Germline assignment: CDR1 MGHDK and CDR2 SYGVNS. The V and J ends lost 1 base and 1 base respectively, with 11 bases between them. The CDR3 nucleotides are TGTGCCAGCAGTGAATTGCAGGCCTTATCTGGAAACACCATATATTTT. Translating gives CASSELQALSGNTIYF.

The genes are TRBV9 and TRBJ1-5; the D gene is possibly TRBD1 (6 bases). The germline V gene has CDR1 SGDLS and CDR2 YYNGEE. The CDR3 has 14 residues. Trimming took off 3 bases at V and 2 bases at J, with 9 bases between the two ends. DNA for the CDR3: TGTGCCAGCAGCGGCAGGGGTCGCAATCAGCCCCAGCATTTT. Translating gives CASSGRGRNQPQHF. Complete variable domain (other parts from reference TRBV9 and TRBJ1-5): DSGVTQTPKHLITATGQRVTLRCSPRSGDLSVYWYQQSLDQGLQFLIQYYNGEERAKGNILERFSAQQFPDLHSELNLSSLELGDSALYFCASSGRGRNQPQHFGDGTRLSIL.

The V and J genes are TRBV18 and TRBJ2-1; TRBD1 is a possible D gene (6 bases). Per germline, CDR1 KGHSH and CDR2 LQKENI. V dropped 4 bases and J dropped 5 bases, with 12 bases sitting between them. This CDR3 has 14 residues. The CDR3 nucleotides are TGTGCCAGCTCACTCGGGACACCTGACAATGAGCAGTTCTTC. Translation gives CASSLGTPDNEQFF.

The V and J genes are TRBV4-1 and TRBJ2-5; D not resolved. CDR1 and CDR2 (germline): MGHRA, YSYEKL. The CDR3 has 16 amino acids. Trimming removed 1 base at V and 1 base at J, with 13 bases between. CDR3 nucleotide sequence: TGCGCCAGCAGCCAAGGTCTAAGTACCATCCAAGAGACCCAGTACTTC. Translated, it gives CASSQGLSTIQETQYF.

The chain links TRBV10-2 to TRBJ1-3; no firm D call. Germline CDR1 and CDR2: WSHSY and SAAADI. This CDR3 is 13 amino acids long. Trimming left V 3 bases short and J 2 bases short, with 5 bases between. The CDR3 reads CASSETPGNTIYF. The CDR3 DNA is TGCGCCAGCAGTGAAACGCCTGGAAACACCATATATTTT.

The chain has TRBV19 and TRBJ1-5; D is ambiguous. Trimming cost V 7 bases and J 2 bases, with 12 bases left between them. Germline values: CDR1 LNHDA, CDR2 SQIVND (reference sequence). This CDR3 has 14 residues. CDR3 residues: CASNRLYGNQPQHF. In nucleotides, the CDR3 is TGTGCCAGTAATCGGCTTTACGGCAATCAGCCCCAGCATTTT.

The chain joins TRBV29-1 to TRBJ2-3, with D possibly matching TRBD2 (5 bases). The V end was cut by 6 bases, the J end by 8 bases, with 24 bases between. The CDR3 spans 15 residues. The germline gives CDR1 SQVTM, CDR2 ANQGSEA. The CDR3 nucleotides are TGCAGCGTGGCTCCCCGCCAGCGGCCTCTAAGTACGCAGTATTTT. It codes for CSVAPRQRPLSTQYF.

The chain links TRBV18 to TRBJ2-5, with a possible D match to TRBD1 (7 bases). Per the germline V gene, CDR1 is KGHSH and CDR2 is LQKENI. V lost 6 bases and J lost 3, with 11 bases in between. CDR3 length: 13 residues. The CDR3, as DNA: TGTGCCAGCTCGCGGGACAGAGAAGAGACCCAGTACTTC. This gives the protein CASSRDREETQYF.

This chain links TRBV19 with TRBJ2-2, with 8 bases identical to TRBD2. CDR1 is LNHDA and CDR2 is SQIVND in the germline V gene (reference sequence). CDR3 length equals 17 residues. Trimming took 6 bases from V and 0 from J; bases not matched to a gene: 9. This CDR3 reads CASRKKLAATNTGELFF. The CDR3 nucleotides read TGTGCCAGTAGAAAGAAACTAGCGGCTACGAACACCGGGGAGCTGTTTTTT.

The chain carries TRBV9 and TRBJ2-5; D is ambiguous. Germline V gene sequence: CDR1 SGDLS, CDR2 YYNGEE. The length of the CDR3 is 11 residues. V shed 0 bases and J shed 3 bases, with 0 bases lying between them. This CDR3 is CASSVEETQYF. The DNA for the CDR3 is TGTGCCAGCAGCGTAGAAGAGACCCAGTACTTC.

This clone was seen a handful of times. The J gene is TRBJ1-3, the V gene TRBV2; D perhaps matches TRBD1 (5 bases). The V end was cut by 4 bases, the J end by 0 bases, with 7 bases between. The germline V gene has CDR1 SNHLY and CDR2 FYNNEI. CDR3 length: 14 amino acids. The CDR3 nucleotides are TGTGCCAGCAGTGGGGGCTTCTCTGGAAACACCATATATTTT. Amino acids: CASSGGFSGNTIYF.

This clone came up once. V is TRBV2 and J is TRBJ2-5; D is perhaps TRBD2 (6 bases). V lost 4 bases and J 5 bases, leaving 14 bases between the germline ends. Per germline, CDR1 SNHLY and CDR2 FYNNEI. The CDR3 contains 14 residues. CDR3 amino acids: CASSAGTENETQYF. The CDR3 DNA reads TGTGCCAGCAGTGCCGGGACTGAGAATGAGACCCAGTACTTC.

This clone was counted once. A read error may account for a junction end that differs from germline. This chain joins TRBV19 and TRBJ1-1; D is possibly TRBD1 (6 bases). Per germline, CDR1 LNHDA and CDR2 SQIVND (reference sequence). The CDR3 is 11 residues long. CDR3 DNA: TGTGCCAGTAGTTCCGGGACACGTTGTCTCTTT. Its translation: CASSSGTRCLF.